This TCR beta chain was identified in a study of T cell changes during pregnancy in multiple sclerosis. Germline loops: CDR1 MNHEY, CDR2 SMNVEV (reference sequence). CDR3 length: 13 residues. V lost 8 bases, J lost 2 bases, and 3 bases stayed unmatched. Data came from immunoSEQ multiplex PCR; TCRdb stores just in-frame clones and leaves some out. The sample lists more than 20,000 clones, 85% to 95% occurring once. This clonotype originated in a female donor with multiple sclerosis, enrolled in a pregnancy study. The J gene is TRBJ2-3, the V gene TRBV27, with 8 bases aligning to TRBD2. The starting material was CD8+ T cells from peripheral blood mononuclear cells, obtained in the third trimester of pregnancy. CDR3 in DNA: TGTGCCAGCGGACTAGCTATCACAGATACGCAGTATTTT. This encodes CASGLAITDTQYF.